A single sample gave rise to the 25 T cell receptor beta chains below, sequenced in a study of PD-1 blockade in classical Hodgkin lymphoma. Time point indicated: newly diagnosed, previously untreated cHL patient sample. PBMCs were thawed, and CD8+ T cells were then isolated from them by magnetic negative selection. Using immunoSEQ multiplex PCR, the repertoire was profiled, and TCRdb retains in-frame clones only, with some absent. The sample lists approximately 9,000 clones, about 91% occurring once. Sequenced: CD8+ T cells from blood. All receptors come from a human donor with classical Hodgkin lymphoma.

The chain is built from TRBV29-1 and TRBJ2-5; TRBD2 matches at 8 bases. J lost 1 base, V lost 6 bases, and 1 base had no gene match. Germline V gene sequence: CDR1 SQVTM, CDR2 ANQGSEA. The CDR3 has 12 amino acids. The DNA for the CDR3 is TGCAGCGTACTAGCGGTCCAAGAGACCCAGTACTTC. This codes for CSVLAVQETQYF.

The chain recombines TRBV7-8 with TRBJ2-1, with D uncertain. CDR3 length equals 14 residues. With 2 bases removed from V and 5 bases from J, the gap between germline ends came to 10 bases. Germline CDR1 reads SGHVS; CDR2 reads FQNEAQ. The CDR3: CASSLFGPHNEQFF. CDR3 DNA sequence: TGTGCCAGCAGCTTATTCGGCCCCCACAATGAGCAGTTCTTC.

V is TRBV11-2 and J is TRBJ2-3, with D tentatively TRBD1 or TRBD2 (5 bases each). Germline-derived CDR1 and CDR2 are SGHAT and FQNNGV. V was clipped by 5 bases and J by 1 base, with 13 bases between them. The CDR3 is 15 amino acids. CDR3 region: CASSLWDGRTDTQYF. As DNA, the CDR3 is TGTGCCAGCAGCCTCTGGGACGGTCGCACAGATACGCAGTATTTT.

The rearrangement uses TRBV30 and TRBJ2-3; D is unresolved. V shed 7 bases and J shed 0 bases, with 14 bases lying between them. The germline CDR1 and CDR2 sequences are GTSNPN and SVGIG (reference sequence). The CDR3 is made up of 14 amino acids. CDR3 sequence reads: CALTFGWSTDTQYF. In nucleotides, the CDR3 is TGTGCCTTGACCTTCGGTTGGAGCACAGATACGCAGTATTTT.

V is TRBV5-6 and J is TRBJ2-7, with D tentatively TRBD1 (6 bases). The CDR3 runs 13 residues. V was clipped by 2 bases and J by 3 bases, with 9 bases between them. CDR1 SGHDT and CDR2 YYEEEE come from the germline V gene. The DNA for the CDR3 is TGTGCCAGCAGCTTAGGGGGTTACTACGAGCAGTACTTC. Translation: CASSLGGYYEQYF.

This rearrangement joins TRBV4-2 to TRBJ1-2; 7 bases are a match to TRBD1. Germline V lookup: CDR1 LGHNA, CDR2 YNFKEQ. The CDR3 is 14 amino acids. J lost 3 bases, V lost 5 bases, and 6 bases had no gene match. This chain's CDR3 is CASSSDRKDYGYTF. In DNA form, the CDR3 reads TGTGCCAGCAGCTCGGACAGGAAGGACTATGGCTACACCTTC.

The chain couples TRBV7-9 to TRBJ1-3; D possibly corresponds to TRBD1 (5 bases). The CDR3 consists of 13 residues. V was cut by 4 bases and J by 4 bases, with 8 bases left in between. The germline gives CDR1 SEHNR, CDR2 FQNEAQ (reference sequence). The CDR3 protein is CASSYPGGNTIYF. The CDR3 DNA reads as TGTGCCAGCAGCTACCCAGGGGGAAACACCATATATTTT.

The chain couples TRBV20-1 to TRBJ2-7; no definite D call. Trimming cost V 5 bases and J 3 bases, with 8 bases left between them. In germline, CDR1 is DFQATT, CDR2 SNEGSKA (reference sequence). This CDR3 has 11 residues. The CDR3 protein is CSASAGYEQYF. The CDR3 DNA is TGCAGTGCTTCGGCAGGCTACGAGCAGTACTTC.

This chain uses TRBV19 with TRBJ1-5, with D unresolved. The V gene lost 1 base and the J gene lost 2 bases, with 12 bases spanning the gap. CDR1 LNHDA and CDR2 SQIVND come from the germline V gene (reference sequence). This CDR3 has 16 residues. The CDR3 DNA is TGTGCCAGTAGTATAGCAAGTAGCCCGGGCAATCAGCCCCAGCATTTT. It codes for CASSIASSPGNQPQHF. The complete variable domain, with remaining parts taken from reference TRBV19 and TRBJ1-5, reads DGGITQSPKYLFRKEGQNVTLSCEQNLNHDAMYWYRQDPGQGLRLIYYSQIVNDFQKGDIAEGYSVSREKKESFPLTVTSAQKNPTAFYLCASSIASSPGNQPQHFGDGTRLSIL.

The V gene is TRBV7-9, the J gene TRBJ2-5; TRBD1 is a possible D gene (5 bases). Deletions cut 8 bases from V and 2 bases from J, with 12 bases between. Germline values: CDR1 SEHNR, CDR2 FQNEAQ (reference sequence). The CDR3 is made up of 13 amino acids. CDR3 bases: TGTGCCAGCGCGTCCTGGACACAAGAGACCCAGTACTTC. This encodes CASASWTQETQYF.

The chain combines TRBV13 with TRBJ2-2, with 7 bases that match TRBD1. Losses at the gene ends were 0 bases for V and 3 bases for J; bases not matched to a gene: 7. Germline CDR1 and CDR2: PRHDT and FYEKMQ (reference sequence). The length of the CDR3 is 17 residues. The DNA for the CDR3 is TGTGCCAGCAGCTTAGGAACAGGGGTAGATCACACCGGGGAGCTGTTTTTT. Amino acids: CASSLGTGVDHTGELFF.

The chain couples TRBV7-6 to TRBJ2-3; 9 bases match TRBD1. Germline-derived CDR1 and CDR2 are SGHVS and FNYEAQ. The trim removed 5 bases at V and 4 bases at J, leaving 4 bases unmatched. This CDR3 has 14 amino acids. The CDR3 sequence is CASSGGTGSDTQYF. The DNA of the CDR3 is TGTGCCAGCAGCGGGGGGACAGGGTCAGATACGCAGTATTTT.

The CDR3 spells CASSLYPTTGDVRDEQFF. In DNA, the CDR3 is TGTGCCAGCAGCTTATACCCGACAACAGGGGACGTTCGTGATGAGCAGTTCTTC. The gene calls are TRBV7-9 and TRBJ2-1, with TRBD1 matching 7 bases. This CDR3 is 18 amino acids long. V was clipped by 2 bases and J by 8 bases; unmatched bases: 18. The germline CDR1 and CDR2 sequences are SEHNR and FQNEAQ (reference sequence).

This clone was counted only a few times. The chain links TRBV19 to TRBJ1-2; D gene uncertain. The CDR3 contains 15 residues. Germline values: CDR1 LNHDA, CDR2 SQIVND (reference sequence). V lost 5 bases, J lost 4 bases, and 17 bases lay in between. The CDR3 is CASSGVGSSGYGYTF. The CDR3 nucleotides read TGTGCCAGTAGTGGGGTCGGGAGCTCGGGCTATGGCTACACCTTC.

V is TRBV27 and J is TRBJ2-2; 10 positions agree with TRBD2. The CDR3 totals 19 residues. In germline, CDR1 is MNHEY, CDR2 SMNVEV (reference sequence). V dropped 5 bases and J dropped 5; count of bases not matched to a gene: 17. The CDR3 nucleotides read TGTGCCAGCAGTCCTCAAAGAGGCGGACTAGCGGTCGGGACCGGGGAGCTGTTTTTT. It codes for CASSPQRGGLAVGTGELFF.

J is TRBJ1-1 and V is TRBV11-2; 7 positions match TRBD1. V lost 5 bases and J lost 1; bases outside the gene matches: 7. CDR3 length: 15 amino acids. The germline V gene encodes CDR1 SGHAT and CDR2 FQNNGV. This chain's CDR3 is CASSTWTGENTEAFF. Written as DNA, the CDR3 is TGTGCCAGCAGCACCTGGACAGGAGAGAACACTGAAGCTTTCTTT.

V is TRBV4-2 and J is TRBJ2-1; D remains unclear. The germline CDR1 and CDR2 sequences are LGHNA and YNFKEQ. The CDR3 consists of 13 residues. V was clipped by 4 bases and J by 7 bases, with 11 bases between them. The CDR3: CASSPPRANEQFF. CDR3 sequence (DNA): TGTGCCAGCAGCCCCCCCCGGGCGAATGAGCAGTTCTTC.

The chain carries TRBV21-1 and TRBJ2-7; the table's TRBD2 call for D was not verified on the DNA. TRBV21-1 is noted as a pseudogene. This CDR3 has 18 residues. For the CDR3, the DNA is TGTGCCAGCAGCAAAAGGGAGGGGACCTTCGCCGGGCTCTACGAGCAGTACTTC. This codes for CASSKREGTFAGLYEQYF.

This chain uses TRBV28 with TRBJ2-7, with 13 positions matching TRBD2. Per the germline V gene, CDR1 is MDHEN and CDR2 is SYDVKM. The CDR3 totals 16 residues. The junction had 3 bases not matched to a gene; V was cut back by 4 bases and J by 0 bases. The CDR3 DNA sequence: TGTGCCAGCAGTTACGGGACTAGCGGGAACTCCTACGAGCAGTACTTC. This encodes CASSYGTSGNSYEQYF.

The J gene is TRBJ1-1, the V gene TRBV5-5, with 7 bases fitting TRBD1. The V and J ends lost 2 bases and 5 bases, in that order; junction bases with no gene match: 6. The CDR3 sequence is 14 residues long. The germline V gene has CDR1 SGHKS and CDR2 YYEKEE (reference sequence). CDR3 bases: TGTGCCAGCAGCTTTGGGGACAGCCGAACTGAAGCTTTCTTT. It encodes CASSFGDSRTEAFF.

This chain connects TRBV6-4 to TRBJ2-2; D remains unclear. The CDR3 spans 14 residues. Per the germline V gene, CDR1 is MRHNA and CDR2 is SNTAGT. The ends were cut back, 6 bases at V and 3 bases at J, with 11 bases in the middle. CDR3 sequence (DNA): TGTGCCAGCAGCGGAAGGGTGGACACCGGGGAGCTGTTTTTT. Its protein is CASSGRVDTGELFF.

This rearrangement joins TRBV7-9 to TRBJ2-1, with D possibly matching TRBD2 (6 bases). The CDR3 extends over 13 amino acids. The V gene lost 3 bases and the J gene lost 9 bases, with 12 bases spanning the gap. Germline-derived CDR1 and CDR2 are SEHNR and FQNEAQ (reference sequence). The CDR3 sequence: CASSLIVGGEQFF. DNA of the CDR3: TGTGCCAGCAGCTTGATAGTGGGAGGTGAGCAGTTCTTC.

The V and J genes are TRBV5-4 and TRBJ1-1; D remains ambiguous. Germline loops: CDR1 SGHNT, CDR2 YYREEE (reference sequence). V was pared by 0 bases and J by 1 base, with 10 bases between. The CDR3 consists of 15 residues. In DNA, the CDR3 is TGTGCCAGCAGCTTGGAGGGTCGGCCGAACACTGAAGCTTTCTTT. It yields the protein CASSLEGRPNTEAFF.

The chain uses TRBV7-9 and TRBJ2-7, with 11 bases identical to TRBD1. The V gene's germline CDR1 is SEHNR and CDR2 FQNEAQ (reference sequence). Trimming at V came to 6 bases and at J to 2 bases, leaving 0 bases not matched to a gene. This CDR3 spans 13 amino acids. The CDR3 region is CASRGQGAYEQYF. As DNA, the CDR3 is TGTGCCAGCAGGGGACAGGGGGCCTACGAGCAGTACTTC.

The rearrangement uses TRBV5-8 and TRBJ2-2; TRBD1 might be the D (6 bases). Trimming removed 4 bases from V and 0 bases from J, with 16 bases in between. CDR3 length equals 17 residues. CDR1 is SGHTS, CDR2 YDEGEE, per germline. The CDR3 here is CASSPRARTANTGELFF. Here the CDR3 DNA reads TGTGCCAGCAGCCCCCGTGCCAGGACAGCGAACACCGGGGAGCTGTTTTTT.